The clone carrying this T cell receptor (beta chain) was counted only a few times. The antigen remains undetermined. These data originate in a study of T-cell reconstitution after alpha-beta-depleted transplantation in children. A library of TCRbeta sequences, prepared with unique molecular identifiers, was generated. TCRdb passed the PCR reads through MiXCR, listing each CDR3 protein once. The sample includes 530,000 or so distinct CDR3 sequences, around 27% of them seen just once. General observations from the study: Diversity and T-cell counts at one year after transplant derived mostly from new T cells. Several hundred expanded graft clones reportedly gave rise to the alpha-beta T cells present about two months after transplant.

Germline V CDR1 and CDR2: KGHSH, LQKENI. Trimming shortened V by 5 bases and J by 0 bases, and 8 bases separated the two germline ends. There are 13 residues in the CDR3. Sequences were derived from PBMCs, sampled before TCRalphabeta/CD19-depleted stem cell transplant. This sequence joins TRBV18 and TRBJ2-7; no firm D call. The sequence was obtained from a boy less than two years old with Wiskott-Aldrich syndrome, due to receive a stem cell transplant. The CDR3, as DNA: TGTGCCAGCTCAGCCCTCGGCTCCTACGAGCAGTACTTC. The encoded protein is CASSALGSYEQYF.